The sequence of this TCR beta chain was determined in a study of shared clonotypes between healthy human individuals. For the study at large: Three plates were used per donor for CD4 naive, three for CD4 memory, two for CD8 naive and one for CD8 memory. Overall study findings and caveats: The sampled material consisted only of blood, and tissue repertoires are likely to differ. The study found roughly 5% of naive CD4 clonotypes shared across a few donors. Deeper or shallower sequencing was expected to change how clonotypes are shared among donors.

The data were produced by immunoSEQ multiplex PCR, yet TCRdb's version contains in-frame clones alone and is incomplete. The sample includes under 1 million clones, around 96% seen only once; the top ten take around 0.21%. The length of the CDR3 is 16 residues. V dropped 5 bases and J dropped 0 bases, with 16 bases sitting between them. CDR1 is LNHDA, CDR2 SQIVND, per germline (reference sequence). Notes on this clone: Antigen specificity is unknown.

Terminally differentiated effector memory CD45RA+ cells were excluded by CCR7 positive selection of CD45RO-negative cells. The origin of this receptor is a man aged 25-40 years in good health. The sample taken for sequencing was naive CD8+ T cells sorted from blood. This chain uses TRBV19 with TRBJ1-1, with D maybe TRBD1 (5 bases). The CDR3 sequence is CASSATGLFMNTEAFF. The CDR3 DNA follows: TGTGCCAGTAGTGCGACGGGACTTTTCATGAACACTGAAGCTTTCTTT.